This T cell receptor (beta chain) is from a study of T cell responses to AZD1222 COVID-19 vaccine. Background on the study: Samples with a second dose at about 4 or about 12 weeks were pooled together.

Some clones are missing from TCRdb's copy, which holds only in-frame ones; the method was immunoSEQ multiplex PCR. Of 150,000 to 200,000 clones in the sample, about 90% were seen once. The CDR3 runs 17 residues. Trimming took off 1 base at V and 0 bases at J, with 10 bases between the two ends. Germline values: CDR1 MDHEN, CDR2 SYDVKM. The chain is built from TRBV28 and TRBJ1-6, with TRBD1 as a possible D gene (6 bases). The source of this sequence is an adult in good health. Sequenced material: peripheral blood, taken on day 0 of AZD1222 vaccination. The CDR3 DNA follows: TGTGCCAGCAGTTTATCTATGGACAGCTCCTATAATTCACCCCTCCACTTT. As protein: CASSLSMDSSYNSPLHF.